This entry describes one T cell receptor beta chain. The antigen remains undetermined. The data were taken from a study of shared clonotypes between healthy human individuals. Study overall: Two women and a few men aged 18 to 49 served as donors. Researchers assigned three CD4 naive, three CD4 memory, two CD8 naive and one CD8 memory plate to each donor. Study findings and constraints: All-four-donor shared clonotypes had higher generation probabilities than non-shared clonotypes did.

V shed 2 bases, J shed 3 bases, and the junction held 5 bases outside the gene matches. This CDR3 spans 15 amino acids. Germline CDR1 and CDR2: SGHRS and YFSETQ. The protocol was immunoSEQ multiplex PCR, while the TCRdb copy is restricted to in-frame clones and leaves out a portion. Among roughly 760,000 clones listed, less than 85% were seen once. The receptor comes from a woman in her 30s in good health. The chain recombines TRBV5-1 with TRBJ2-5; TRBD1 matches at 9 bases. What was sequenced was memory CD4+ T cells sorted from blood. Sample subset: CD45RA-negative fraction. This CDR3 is CASSFEGTGKETQYF. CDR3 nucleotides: TGCGCCAGCAGCTTCGAGGGGACAGGGAAAGAGACCCAGTACTTC.